Listed below are T cell receptor beta chains from one sample, sequenced in a study of T-cell memory formation after mild COVID-19. TCRdb fed the 5' RACE reads into MiXCR, producing one record per CDR3 protein. This sample yields about 560,000 distinct CDR3 sequences, of which over 15% are seen a single time; around 13% belongs to the top ten. The source material was PBMCs or a T cell subset sorted from them (not recorded which). These receptors originate from an adult woman who had mild COVID-19 (a few samples of this study predate the infection). Cell type and time point are not known. CDR3s include the opening cysteine and the closing phenylalanine or tryptophan. D genes are given only for firm matches. A row's size may be missing; if present it is once, few, many or a size class.

D,J,size,V,CDR3,DNA
TRBD2,TRBJ2-1,NA,TRBV7-2,CASSLTGLAESSSYNEQFF,TGTGCCAGCAGCTTAACGGGACTAGCGGAGTCGAGCTCCTACAATGAGCAGTTCTTC
TRBD1,TRBJ2-5,NA,TRBV5-5,CASSLGQGVFGTTQYF,TGTGCCAGCAGCTTGGGGCAGGGGGTGTTCGGGACGACCCAGTACTTC
TRBD2,TRBJ2-1,NA,TRBV5-4,CASSPPGTSGRHEQFF,TGTGCCAGCAGCCCACCAGGGACTAGCGGGAGACATGAGCAGTTCTTC
NA,TRBJ1-2,NA,TRBV6-5,CASNPEGVGYGYTF,TGTGCCAGCAACCCAGAGGGCGTTGGCTATGGCTACACCTTC
TRBD1,TRBJ1-2,many,TRBV7-9,CASSLGTGGYGYTF,TGTGCCAGCAGTTTAGGGACAGGGGGCTATGGCTACACCTTC
TRBD2,TRBJ2-5,NA,TRBV3-1,CASSLAGTRHETQYF,TGTGCCAGCAGCCTAGCCGGGACTAGACACGAGACCCAGTACTTC
NA,TRBJ1-5,few,TRBV11-2,CASSFPSAYGNQPQHF,TGTGCCAGCAGCTTCCCTTCCGCCTACGGCAATCAGCCCCAGCATTTT
NA,TRBJ1-2,NA,TRBV12-3/TRBV12-4,CASSLGVWYGYTF,TGTGCCAGCAGTTTGGGTGTGTGGTATGGCTACACCTTC
NA,TRBJ2-2,NA,TRBV29-1,CSVETSGELFF,TGCAGCGTTGAGACCAGCGGGGAGCTGTTTTTT
NA,TRBJ2-1,NA,TRBV20-1,CSARDLALAYNEQFF,TGCAGTGCTAGAGATCTCGCGCTCGCCTACAATGAGCAGTTCTTC
NA,TRBJ2-7,NA,TRBV5-6,CASSFSSQWSEQYF,TGTGCCAGCAGCTTTTCATCACAGTGGAGCGAGCAGTACTTC
TRBD2,TRBJ2-1,NA,TRBV19,CASSIVGTSGSMSYNEQFF,TGTGCCAGTAGTATAGTCGGGACTAGCGGGAGTATGTCCTACAATGAGCAGTTCTTC
NA,TRBJ2-3,NA,TRBV7-8,CASSFRGRLRGTDTQYF,TGTGCCAGCAGCTTCCGCGGCCGCTTGAGGGGCACAGATACGCAGTATTTT
NA,TRBJ2-5,few,TRBV3-1,CASSQGGPAHF,TGTGCCAGCAGCCAAGGGGGACCGGCGCACTTC
TRBD2,TRBJ2-5,NA,TRBV7-6,CASSFQAGGGETQYF,TGTGCCAGCAGCTTCCAAGCGGGGGGCGGGGAGACCCAGTACTTC
NA,TRBJ2-3,NA,TRBV24-1,CATSDYRGRRDTQYF,TGTGCCACCAGTGATTATAGGGGGAGAAGAGATACGCAGTATTTT
NA,TRBJ2-2,NA,TRBV4-1,CASSLRDLYEGELFF,TGCGCCAGCAGTCTGCGGGACCTCTACGAGGGGGAGCTGTTTTTT
NA,TRBJ1-1,few,TRBV29-1,CSVRWRASSVTEAFF,TGCAGCGTCCGCTGGCGGGCGAGTTCTGTCACTGAAGCTTTCTTT
NA,TRBJ2-5,few,TRBV7-7,CASSVNRGGETQYF,TGTGCTAGCAGCGTAAACAGGGGAGGGGAGACCCAGTACTTC
NA,TRBJ2-1,few,TRBV6-1,CASREGGVDEQFF,TGTGCCAGCCGAGAGGGGGGGGTTGATGAGCAGTTCTTC
NA,TRBJ2-1,few,TRBV5-5,CASSSSSIWGNEQFF,TGTGCCAGCAGCTCCAGTTCCATTTGGGGCAATGAGCAGTTCTTC
NA,TRBJ2-3,NA,TRBV7-8,CASSPGRLYTDTQYF,TGTGCCAGCAGCCCAGGGAGGCTGTACACAGATACGCAGTATTTT
NA,TRBJ2-3,NA,TRBV5-6,CASNTGTLSTDTQYF,TGTGCCAGCAACACCGGGACACTCAGCACAGATACGCAGTATTTT
NA,TRBJ2-3,many,TRBV29-1,CSVEREYRNTQYF,TGCAGCGTTGAAAGGGAATATAGGAATACGCAGTATTTT
NA,TRBJ1-1,NA,TRBV5-1,CASSEGLGMNTEAFF,TGCGCCAGCAGCGAGGGACTGGGAATGAACACTGAAGCTTTCTTT